Listed below are T cell receptor beta chains from one sample, sequenced in a study of blood T cell repertoires in COVID-19. TCRdb's table, derived via immunoSEQ multiplex PCR, lists solely in-frame clones and lacks some. The table has roughly 300,000 clones, approximately 85% seen once. The sequenced material came from peripheral blood. The receptors derive from a human donor in a cohort sampled during active COVID-19. Each CDR3 is given with its conserved first and last residue. The D gene is left open where the match is weak. The listing skips clone size in some rows; elsewhere it reads once, few, many or a size class.

D gene	clone size	V gene	J gene	CDR3 protein	CDR3 DNA
NA	NA	TRBV28	TRBJ2-7	CASSSSFYEQYF	TGTGCCAGCAGTTCCTCCTTCTACGAGCAGTACTTC
TRBD1	NA	TRBV9	TRBJ2-7	CASSVEGTGGEQYF	TGTGCCAGCAGCGTAGAGGGGACAGGGGGCGAGCAGTACTTC
NA	NA	TRBV28	TRBJ2-5	CASSTHETQYF	TGTGCCAGCAGCACTCATGAGACCCAGTACTTC
NA	NA	TRBV6-5	TRBJ2-2	CASSRERITGELFF	TGTGCCAGCAGTAGGGAGAGGATCACCGGGGAGCTGTTTTTT
NA	NA	TRBV5-6	TRBJ1-1	CASSFRTAMNTEAFF	TGTGCCAGCAGCTTCCGGACTGCTATGAACACTGAAGCTTTCTTT
TRBD1	NA	TRBV19	TRBJ1-4	CASSPLRGGVGRGTNEKLFF	TGTGCCAGTAGTCCCCTCCGAGGGGGCGTAGGACGGGGGACTAATGAAAAACTGTTTTTT
NA	NA	TRBV18	TRBJ2-1	CASSPSAGLYNEQFF	TGTGCCAGCTCACCGTCAGCGGGTTTATACAATGAGCAGTTCTTC
NA	NA	TRBV4-2	TRBJ1-5	CASSQVGESRQPQHF	TGTGCCAGCAGCCAAGTTGGGGAGTCCCGTCAGCCCCAGCATTTT
TRBD1	NA	TRBV4-1	TRBJ1-1	CASSQEYRGPAFF	TGCGCCAGCAGCCAAGAGTACAGGGGGCCAGCTTTCTTT
NA	NA	TRBV7-8	TRBJ2-7	CASSRGPGNYEQYF	TGTGCCAGCAGCCGAGGGCCGGGGAACTACGAGCAGTACTTC
NA	NA	TRBV5-1	TRBJ2-1	CASSFPSGDEQFF	TGCGCCAGCAGCTTCCCCAGCGGCGATGAGCAGTTCTTC
NA	NA	TRBV28	TRBJ2-5	CASSGGSVLETQYF	TGTGCCAGTTCAGGGGGGTCGGTCTTAGAGACCCAGTACTTC
NA	NA	TRBV11-2	TRBJ2-7	CASSSRRGAGQYF	TGTGCCAGCAGCTCGCGTCGCGGTGCGGGGCAGTACTTC
NA	NA	TRBV5-1	TRBJ1-4	CASSSGGNEKLFF	TGCGCCAGCAGCTCAGGCGGGAATGAAAAACTGTTTTTT
NA	NA	TRBV6-6	TRBJ1-1	CASSQDSGTEAFF	TGTGCCAGCAGCCAGGACAGTGGGACTGAAGCTTTCTTT
NA	once	TRBV28	TRBJ2-6	CASSLSVPGRASGANVLTF	TGTGCCAGCAGTTTATCGGTCCCCGGGCGGGCCTCTGGGGCCAACGTCCTGACTTTC
TRBD1	NA	TRBV29-1	TRBJ1-2	CSVGVRGQEYGYTF	TGCAGCGTTGGGGTCAGGGGGCAGGAATATGGCTACACCTTC
TRBD2	NA	TRBV12-5	TRBJ2-3	CASGLVGGSTDTQYF	TGTGCTAGTGGTTTGGTCGGGGGGAGCACAGATACGCAGTATTTT
TRBD1	once	TRBV10-3	TRBJ2-7	CAIKRAGGYEQYF	TGTGCCATCAAACGGGCAGGGGGCTACGAGCAGTACTTC
TRBD1	NA	TRBV5-1	TRBJ1-1	CASGQGRGDTEAFF	TGCGCCAGTGGACAGGGACGGGGAGACACTGAAGCTTTCTTT
NA	once	TRBV27	TRBJ1-1	CASRREGLNTEAFF	TGTGCCAGCAGAAGGGAGGGCTTGAACACTGAAGCTTTCTTT
TRBD1	NA	TRBV18	TRBJ2-5	CASSPRLPHLQGAGETQYF	TGTGCCAGCTCACCACGCCTACCCCATCTACAGGGGGCTGGAGAGACCCAGTACTTC
TRBD1	NA	TRBV29-1	TRBJ2-1	CSVVHGQDFFRSEQFF	TGCAGCGTTGTTCACGGACAGGACTTTTTCAGGAGTGAGCAGTTCTTC
TRBD2	NA	TRBV10-2	TRBJ2-1	CASSRTRDEQFF	TGCGCCAGCAGCCGGACTAGGGATGAGCAGTTCTTC
TRBD2	NA	TRBV7-2	TRBJ2-7	CASSHDGTSSYYEQYF	TGTGCCAGCAGCCACGACGGGACTAGCTCTTACTACGAGCAGTACTTC
TRBD2	NA	TRBV6-1	TRBJ2-2	CASSALASGDSTGELFF	TGTGCCAGCAGTGCGTTGGCTAGCGGAGACAGCACCGGGGAGCTGTTTTTT
TRBD2	once	TRBV3-1/TRBV3-2	TRBJ2-7	CASSSGWLAGPGEQYF	TGTGCCAGCAGCTCTGGTTGGCTAGCGGGACCTGGGGAGCAGTACTTC
NA	NA	TRBV4-1	TRBJ2-3	CASSQEGLGTQYF	TGCGCCAGCAGCCAAGAGGGGCTGGGTACGCAGTATTTT
NA	NA	TRBV7-2	TRBJ2-7	CASSSRRGYEQYF	TGTGCCAGCAGCTCGAGACGAGGGTACGAGCAGTACTTC
NA	NA	TRBV28	TRBJ1-3	CASSIRVPSSGNTIYF	TGTGCCAGCAGTATACGGGTACCTAGCTCTGGAAACACCATATATTTT
NA	NA	TRBV3-1/TRBV3-2	TRBJ1-4	CASSQQGAGNEKLFF	TGTGCCAGCAGCCAGCAAGGGGCCGGTAATGAAAAACTGTTTTTT
NA	NA	TRBV5-5	TRBJ2-2	CASSLIVVTGELFF	TGTGCCAGCAGCTTGATAGTAGTCACCGGGGAGCTGTTTTTT
TRBD2	once	TRBV27	TRBJ2-5	CASSLRRLAGGPGGGETQYF	TGTGCCAGCAGTTTACGTCGACTAGCGGGAGGGCCTGGAGGCGGGGAGACCCAGTACTTC
TRBD2	NA	TRBV7-8	TRBJ2-2	CASSGRGLAGVGGELFF	TGTGCCAGCAGCGGGAGAGGACTAGCGGGAGTGGGCGGGGAGCTGTTTTTT
NA	NA	TRBV5-6	TRBJ2-7	CASSLERSYEQYF	TGTGCCAGCAGCTTGGAGCGGTCCTACGAGCAGTACTTC
NA	NA	TRBV20-1	TRBJ1-5	CSASRENQPQHF	TGCAGTGCTAGTCGCGAAAATCAGCCCCAGCATTTT
TRBD1	NA	TRBV9	TRBJ2-2	CASSVAGQGDTGELFF	TGTGCCAGCAGCGTCGCAGGACAGGGCGACACCGGGGAGCTGTTTTTT
NA	NA	TRBV18	TRBJ2-5	CASSPRRTGIQETQYF	TGTGCCAGCTCACCACGACGAACAGGGATACAAGAGACCCAGTACTTC
TRBD2	once	TRBV28	TRBJ2-7	CASSLRTSGLTRSYEQYF	TGTGCCAGCAGTTTAAGGACTAGCGGGCTCACTAGATCCTACGAGCAGTACTTC
NA	once	TRBV5-3	TRBJ2-7	CATAGWVYPAKQYEQYF	TGTGCCACCGCGGGCTGGGTATATCCGGCCAAACAGTACGAGCAGTACTTC
TRBD2	NA	TRBV5-1	TRBJ2-2	CASRGGTSGTVNTGELFF	TGCGCCAGCAGAGGGGGGACTAGCGGAACTGTGAACACCGGGGAGCTGTTTTTT
NA	NA	TRBV11-3	TRBJ2-3	CASSSGTSGSTDTQYF	TGTGCCAGCAGCTCAGGGACCAGCGGGAGCACAGATACGCAGTATTTT
NA	NA	TRBV3-1/TRBV3-2	TRBJ2-1	CASSQVKFEQFF	TGTGCCAGCAGCCAAGTTAAATTTGAGCAGTTCTTC